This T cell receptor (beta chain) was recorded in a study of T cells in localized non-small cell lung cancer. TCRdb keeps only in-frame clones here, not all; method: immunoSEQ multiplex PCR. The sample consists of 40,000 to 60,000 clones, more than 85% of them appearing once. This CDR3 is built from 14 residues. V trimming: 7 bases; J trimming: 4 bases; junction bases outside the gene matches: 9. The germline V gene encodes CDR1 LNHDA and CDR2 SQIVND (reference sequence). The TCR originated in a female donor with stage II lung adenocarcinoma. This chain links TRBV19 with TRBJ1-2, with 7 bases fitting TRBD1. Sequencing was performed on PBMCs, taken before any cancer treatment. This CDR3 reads CASKKGDSPYGYTF. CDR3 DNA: TGTGCCAGTAAGAAAGGGGACAGCCCCTATGGCTACACCTTC.